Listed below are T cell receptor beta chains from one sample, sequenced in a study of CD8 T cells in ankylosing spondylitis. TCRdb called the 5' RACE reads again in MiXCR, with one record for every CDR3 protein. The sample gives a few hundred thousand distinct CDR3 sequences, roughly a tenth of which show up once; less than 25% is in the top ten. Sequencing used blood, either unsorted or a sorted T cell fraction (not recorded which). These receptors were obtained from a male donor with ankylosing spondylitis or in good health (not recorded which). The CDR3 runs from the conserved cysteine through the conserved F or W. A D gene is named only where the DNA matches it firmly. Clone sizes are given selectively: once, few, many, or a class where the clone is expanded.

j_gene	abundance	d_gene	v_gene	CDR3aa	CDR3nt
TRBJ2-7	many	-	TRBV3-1	CASNRQGYEQYF	TGTGCCAGCAATCGGCAGGGTTACGAGCAGTACTTC
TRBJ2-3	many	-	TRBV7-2	CASSQEGDRTDTQYF	TGTGCCAGCAGTCAAGAAGGGGATCGCACAGATACGCAGTATTTT
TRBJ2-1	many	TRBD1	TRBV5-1	CASSPRDRAVNEQFF	TGCGCCAGCAGCCCCCGGGACAGGGCCGTCAATGAGCAGTTCTTC
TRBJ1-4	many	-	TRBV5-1	CASSLEGGDKKLFF	TGCGCCAGCAGCTTGGAAGGAGGGGACAAAAAACTGTTTTTT
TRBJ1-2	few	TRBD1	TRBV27	CASSTRDRPNYGYTF	TGTGCCAGCAGTACCCGGGACAGGCCTAACTATGGCTACACCTTC
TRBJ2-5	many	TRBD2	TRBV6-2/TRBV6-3	CASTSQPGGWQTQYF	TGTGCCAGCACCTCGCAGCCGGGGGGTTGGCAGACCCAGTACTTC
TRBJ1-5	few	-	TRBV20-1	CSFTGPNQPQHF	TGCAGTTTCACAGGGCCCAATCAGCCCCAGCATTTT
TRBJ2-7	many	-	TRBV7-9	CASSFEVQTTYEQYF	TGTGCCAGCAGCTTTGAGGTCCAGACGACCTACGAGCAGTACTTC
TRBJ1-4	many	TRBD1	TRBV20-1	CSATQGGGNEKLFF	TGCAGTGCGACCCAGGGGGGGGGTAATGAAAAACTGTTTTTT
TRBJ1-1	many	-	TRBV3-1	CASSQDRQTPEAFF	TGTGCCAGCAGCCAAGATCGGCAGACGCCAGAAGCTTTCTTT
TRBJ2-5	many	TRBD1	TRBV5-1	CASSFKMGTGGQETQYF	TGCGCCAGCAGCTTTAAAATGGGAACAGGGGGCCAAGAGACCCAGTACTTC
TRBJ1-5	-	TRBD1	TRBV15	CATSRLLGGQGKSNQPQHF	TGTGCCACCAGTCGCCTTCTAGGGGGACAGGGAAAGAGCAATCAGCCCCAGCATTTT
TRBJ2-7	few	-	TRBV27	CASSFGTDYEQYF	TGTGCCAGCAGTTTCGGGACGGACTACGAGCAGTACTTC
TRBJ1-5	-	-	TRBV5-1	CASRIGADRNQPQHF	TGCGCCAGCAGAATCGGGGCGGATCGCAATCAGCCCCAGCATTTT
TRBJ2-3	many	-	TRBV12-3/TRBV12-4	CASRQTRSTDTQYF	TGTGCCAGCCGACAAACTAGAAGCACAGATACGCAGTATTTT
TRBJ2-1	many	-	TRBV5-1	CASSLTGTVSYNEQFF	TGCGCCAGCAGCTTGACGGGAACAGTTTCCTACAATGAGCAGTTCTTC
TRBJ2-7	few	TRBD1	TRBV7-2	CASSLGVGQAYEQYF	TGTGCCAGCAGCTTGGGCGTGGGACAGGCCTACGAGCAGTACTTC
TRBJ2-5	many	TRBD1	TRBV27	CASRQGVQETQYF	TGTGCCAGCAGACAGGGGGTCCAAGAGACCCAGTACTTC